This T cell receptor beta chain stems from a study of blood T cells in healthy people across ages (dated by TCRdb to about 2015). Regarding the research as a whole: Template switching captured roughly one uniquely barcoded TCR beta cDNA molecule per two T cells in model experiments. The donors were divided into four age groups: young (average around 17 years), middle-aged (about 39), aged (roughly 60) and long-lived (roughly 82). To track age-related changes in TCR beta repertoire diversity, the study relied on deep sequencing normalized with unique cDNA molecular identifiers. Donors of different ages were randomly distributed across sequencing lanes to avoid experimental bias. Two additional independent replicas of 1 million unique cDNA reads from the same blood draw were analyzed for two donors (one aged 18 to 29 and one aged 80 or older).

Comment on this clonotype: The antigen it binds to is not known. The input lacks base qualities; no much larger clone sits a single base away.

What the authors observed across the whole study: Estimates of total diversity from one million sequenced T cells were regarded as lower bounds and underestimates. A strong correlation was found between observed TCR beta diversity and the percentage of naive T cells measured by flow cytometry. Because donor CMV infection status was unknown, age-related changes in expanded clonotypes were potentially confounded. Observed TCR beta diversity per million T cells fell roughly linearly with age, and a significant reduction was already apparent by age approximately 41. Compared with the aged group, more naive CD4+ T cells, fewer expanded clones and increased TCR diversity were shown by the long-lived group, suggesting age selection. Bulk unsorted PBMC profiling prevented conclusive comparison of naive and antigen-experienced compartments.

The roughly 39 donors, aged 6 to 90 years, were systemically healthy Caucasian individuals from Russia. Around 9.8 milliliters of peripheral blood were collected from each donor into EDTA-treated Vacutainer tubes. Ficoll-Paque density-gradient centrifugation was used to isolate PBMCs, with at least 7 million obtained per sample. Trizol reagent was used to extract total RNA from PBMCs, with at least 5 micrograms per sample. The percentages of naive CD45RAhigh/CD27high T cells were determined by flow cytometry on a PBMC aliquot from every donor. Receptor amplification or capture employed 5' RACE. The listed sequencing device is Illumina HiSeq 2500. The second PCR ran for about 7 to 11 cycles and used a J-beta primer mix along with a sample-barcoded 5' primer. A template-switch 5' adaptor carrying 12 random nucleotides introduced a unique molecular identifier onto each TCR beta cDNA molecule. Each sample yielded at least 2.5 million CDR3-containing paired-end reads. All of the RNA was converted into first-strand cDNA using the Mint cDNA synthesis kit, with a TRBC-specific oligonucleotide serving as the primer. Following uracil-DNA glycosylase treatment, a first 18-cycle PCR with universal primers M1SS and BC2_uni_R was performed on all cDNA. Per the original workflow: For normalization, 1 million high-quality reads, each with a distinct molecular identifier, were randomly selected from each sample. Instead of being binned into consensus sequences, reads with shared molecular identifiers were discarded. MiTCR, run with a Q25 quality threshold and the strictest error-elimination algorithm, handled CDR3 identification, clonotype clustering and error correction. Lower-bound total TCR beta diversity was estimated with a nonparametric unseen species model using Euler transformation. TCRdb's own reprocessing of the public reads used fastp at Q25 and MiXCR and kept productive beta chains. For every CDR3 protein sequence, its rows merge into one entry that carries the most common genes and DNA. V and J calls and clone size were set by TCRdb, not the authors. Here the sample has 1.5 million to 2 million distinct CDR3 sequences; 40% to 55% occur a single time. Roughly 2% of the sample goes to the ten largest clones.

The CDR3 spans 17 residues, from the cysteine through the phenylalanine. The retained sequence is limited to the CDR3, 51 bases, with the frame set at the first base. From the germline V gene (reference sequence), CDR1 is PRHDT and CDR2 is FYEKMQ. This sequence originates from a woman in her thirties or forties in good health. The receptor chain draws on TRBV13 and TRBJ2-7, with 8 central nucleotides matching TRBD1. Matching the DNA end better, TRBJ2-4 makes the J call doubtful. Sequenced input: blood. The CDR3 loop reads CASSSLGRDRAKNIQYF. The DNA sequence is given as TGTGCCAGCAGCTCCCTCGGTAGGGACAGGGCCAAAAACATTCAGTACTTC.